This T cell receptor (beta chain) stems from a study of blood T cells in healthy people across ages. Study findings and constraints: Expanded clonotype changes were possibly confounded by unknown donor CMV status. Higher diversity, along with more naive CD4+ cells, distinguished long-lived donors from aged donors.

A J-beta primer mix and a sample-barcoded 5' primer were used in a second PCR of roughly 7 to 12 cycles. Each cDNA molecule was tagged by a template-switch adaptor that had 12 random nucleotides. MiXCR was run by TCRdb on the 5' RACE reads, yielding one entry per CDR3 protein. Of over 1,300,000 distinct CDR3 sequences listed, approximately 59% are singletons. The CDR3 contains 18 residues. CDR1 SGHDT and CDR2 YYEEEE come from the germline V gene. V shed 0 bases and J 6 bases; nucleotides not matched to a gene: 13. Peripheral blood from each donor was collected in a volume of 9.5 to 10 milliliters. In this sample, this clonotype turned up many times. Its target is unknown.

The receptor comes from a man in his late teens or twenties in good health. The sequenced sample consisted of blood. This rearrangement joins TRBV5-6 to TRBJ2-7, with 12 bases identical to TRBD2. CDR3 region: CASSLGLAGVWRTPEQYF. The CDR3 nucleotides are TGTGCCAGCAGCTTGGGACTAGCGGGAGTATGGAGGACCCCCGAGCAGTACTTC.